What follows are 19 T cell receptor beta chains derived from one specimen sequenced in a study of blood T cell repertoires in COVID-19. Sequencing was performed with immunoSEQ multiplex PCR; in TCRdb, only in-frame clones are kept and a portion is missing. The profile shows approximately 360,000 clones, 88% of them singletons. Input material: PBMCs or T cells enriched from blood (not recorded which). These receptors all come from a woman in her twenties or thirties with acute COVID-19.

This chain uses TRBV6-5 with TRBJ1-6; 10 bases fit TRBD1. The CDR3 loop spans 15 amino acids. CDR1 and CDR2 (germline): MNHEY, SVGAGI. Germline trimming cut 4 bases from V and 8 bases from J; bases unmatched to any gene: 5. DNA for the CDR3: TGTGCCAGCAGTTCCCGGACAGGGGGGGATTCACCCCTCCACTTT. It translates to CASSSRTGGDSPLHF.

CDR3 in amino acids: CASSLGEGVIYGYTF. DNA of the CDR3: TGCGCCAGCAGCTTGGGAGAGGGAGTGATCTATGGCTACACCTTC. The chain is built from TRBV5-1 and TRBJ1-2; D remains ambiguous. Germline CDR1 SGHRS, CDR2 YFSETQ. The CDR3 sequence is 15 residues long. V dropped 0 bases and J dropped 4 bases, with 13 bases sitting between them.

J is TRBJ2-3 and V is TRBV19, with a possible D match to TRBD2 (8 bases). The CDR3 covers 14 residues. Germline loops: CDR1 LNHDA, CDR2 SQIVND (reference sequence). With 10 bases removed from V and 5 bases from J, the gap between germline ends came to 19 bases. In DNA, the CDR3 is TGTGCCACCCTAGGGGGCGGGGGGAGAGATACGCAGTATTTT. This translates into CATLGGGGRDTQYF.

V and J are TRBV23-1 and TRBJ1-5; no clear D. TRBV23-1 is identified as an open reading frame with a role that is uncertain. The V gene lost 0 bases and the J gene lost 0 bases, with 9 bases spanning the gap. The CDR3 runs to 16 residues. The chain's CDR3 is CASSQSWRNSNQPQHF. Here the CDR3 DNA reads TGCGCCAGCAGTCAATCGTGGAGAAATAGCAATCAGCCCCAGCATTTT.

The CDR3 DNA sequence: TGTGCCAGCAGCCAAGCGGTAGCTAACTATGGCTACACCTTC. This codes for CASSQAVANYGYTF. The chain couples TRBV3-1 (or the pseudogene TRBV3-2) to TRBJ1-2; D remains ambiguous. The CDR3 extends over 14 amino acids. The V and J ends lost 1 base and 0 bases respectively, with 6 bases between them. Germline CDR1 is LGHDT and CDR2 is YNNKEL (reference sequence).

The chain joins TRBV7-2 to TRBJ1-1; perhaps TRBD1 as D (5 bases). This CDR3 contains 15 residues. V lost 5 bases, J lost 4 bases, and 17 bases lay in between. Germline V gene data show CDR1 as SGHTA and CDR2 as FQGNSA. Written as DNA, the CDR3 is TGTGCCAGCAGCCCCCCGGCGCGGGGGGGCACTGAAGCTTTCTTT. Translating gives CASSPPARGGTEAFF. Full variable domain (rest looked up from reference TRBV7-2 and TRBJ1-1): GAGVSQSPSNKVTEKGKDVELRCDPISGHTALYWYRQSLGQGLEFLIYFQGNSAPDKSGLPSDRFSAERTGGSVSTLTIQRTQQEDSAVYLCASSPPARGGTEAFFGQGTRLTVV.

The chain carries TRBV30 and TRBJ2-1; perhaps TRBD1 as D (5 bases). Trimming shortened V by 2 bases and J by 1 base, and 12 bases separated the two germline ends. Germline values: CDR1 GTSNPN, CDR2 SVGIG (reference sequence). CDR3 length equals 15 residues. The CDR3 region is CAWSWTQTSYNEQFF. The DNA of the CDR3 is TGTGCCTGGAGTTGGACACAAACTTCCTACAATGAGCAGTTCTTC.

This rearrangement joins TRBV30 to TRBJ1-2; TRBD1 matches 8 bases. V trimming: 1 base; J trimming: 4 bases; junction bases outside the gene matches: 5. The length of the CDR3 is 14 residues. Germline CDR1 is GTSNPN and CDR2 is SVGIG (reference sequence). Here the CDR3 reads CAWSEDREGYGYTF. CDR3 coding DNA: TGTGCCTGGAGTGAGGACAGGGAAGGCTATGGCTACACCTTC.

V gene TRBV4-2 combines with J gene TRBJ1-4; 10 bases fit TRBD1. CDR1 and CDR2 (germline): LGHNA, YNFKEQ. With V trimmed by 0 bases and J by 4 bases, 5 bases remained unmatched. This CDR3 contains 17 residues. CDR3 in amino acids: CASSQEGTGAGNEKLFF. The CDR3 nucleotides read TGTGCCAGCAGCCAAGAAGGGACAGGGGCCGGTAATGAAAAACTGTTTTTT.

The table lists this clone with a few counts. The chain links TRBV27 to TRBJ2-7; 8 positions match TRBD1. The CDR3 loop spans 16 amino acids. The germline V gene encodes CDR1 MNHEY and CDR2 SMNVEV (reference sequence). Trimming took 4 bases from V and 2 from J; bases not matched to a gene: 10. The CDR3 sequence is CASSSSGGRLTYEQYF. DNA for the CDR3: TGTGCCAGCAGTTCCTCAGGGGGCCGACTCACCTACGAGCAGTACTTC.

This clone was picked up one time. The V call is TRBV19, the J call TRBJ2-7; a possible D gene is TRBD2 (6 bases). Germline CDR1 reads LNHDA; CDR2 reads SQIVND (reference sequence). The CDR3 spans 14 residues. The germline V and J ends were trimmed by 6 bases and 1 base, with 13 bases remaining between them. The CDR3 here is CASRPGEGSYEQYF. CDR3 nucleotides: TGTGCCAGTAGGCCGGGAGAAGGGTCCTACGAGCAGTACTTC.

This sequence joins TRBV4-3 and TRBJ2-7, with TRBD1 matching over 8 bases. Germline CDR1 reads LGHNA; CDR2 reads YSLEER. The CDR3 has 15 residues. V was clipped by 1 base and J by 2 bases; unmatched bases: 4. CDR3 DNA: TGCGCCAGCAGCCAAGTAGGACAGGGCACCTACGAGCAGTACTTC. Translation gives CASSQVGQGTYEQYF.

The chain uses TRBV6-6 and TRBJ1-1, with D hard to call. Germline lookup yields CDR1 MNHNY and CDR2 SVGAGI (reference sequence). The CDR3 length is 12 residues. V was cut by 10 bases and J by 1 base, with 10 bases left in between. The CDR3 DNA reads TGTGCCACCCGGTACGAGAACACTGAAGCTTTCTTT. Translating it yields CATRYENTEAFF.

The chain uses TRBV9 and TRBJ2-1, with 8 bases that match TRBD2. The length of the CDR3 is 15 residues. Germline V gene sequence: CDR1 SGDLS, CDR2 YYNGEE. Unmatched junction bases numbered 5, after V lost 0 bases and J lost 6 bases. CDR3 protein: CASSVGAGVFNEQFF. The CDR3 DNA reads TGTGCCAGCAGCGTAGGAGCGGGGGTGTTCAATGAGCAGTTCTTC.

This chain links TRBV27 with TRBJ2-7; the D is unclear. Germline V gives CDR1 MNHEY, CDR2 SMNVEV (reference sequence). The CDR3 is 14 residues long. V lost 1 base and J lost 0, with 7 bases in between. The CDR3 sequence: CASSLWRSSYEQYF. In DNA, the CDR3 is TGTGCCAGCAGTTTATGGCGGTCCTCCTACGAGCAGTACTTC.

The chain recombines TRBV6-1 with TRBJ2-7; D call uncertain. Germline V gives CDR1 MNHNS, CDR2 SASEGT. This CDR3 region has 15 residues. Between the trimmed V and J ends, which lost 3 bases and 2 bases, there was a span of 14 bases. The CDR3 DNA reads TGTGCCAGCAGTGATTTGTTAGGAGTGCCCTACGAGCAGTACTTC. The encoded protein is CASSDLLGVPYEQYF.

The rearrangement links TRBV5-1 to TRBJ1-5, with TRBD1 matching over 9 bases. Unmatched junction bases numbered 6, after V lost 1 base and J lost 7 bases. The CDR3 covers 15 residues. Per germline, CDR1 SGHRS and CDR2 YFSETQ. The CDR3 sequence: CASSLTGGVYQPQHF. The CDR3 DNA is TGCGCCAGCAGCTTGACAGGGGGCGTCTACCAGCCCCAGCATTTT.

The rearrangement uses TRBV7-2 and TRBJ2-7, with TRBD2 matching 13 bases. The trim removed 2 bases at V and 2 bases at J, leaving 6 bases unmatched. This CDR3 has 17 amino acids. Germline CDR1 SGHTA, CDR2 FQGNSA. CDR3 sequence reads: CASSLRGLAGKTYEQYF. In DNA, the CDR3 is TGTGCCAGCAGCTTAAGGGGACTAGCGGGGAAAACCTACGAGCAGTACTTC.

The rearrangement joins TRBV7-9 to TRBJ1-2; 8 bases line up with TRBD1. After removal of 5 bases from V and 10 bases from J, the junction contained 9 bases not matched to a gene. CDR1 is SEHNR and CDR2 is FQNEAQ in the germline V gene (reference sequence). The CDR3 has 13 amino acids. CDR3 sequence: CASSPGQGYDYTF. The CDR3 DNA sequence: TGTGCCAGCAGCCCCGGACAGGGATACGACTACACCTTC.